Shown below are 17 T cell receptor beta chains from a single sample sequenced in a study of cytomegalovirus exposure and HLA in healthy donors. Method: immunoSEQ multiplex PCR; TCRdb's copy keeps in-frame clones and lacks some. Here the sample spans 200,000 or so clones, approximately 80% being singletons. Sequencing was performed on PBMCs. The receptor set was obtained from a man aged 18 to 29 in good health and CMV-seropositive.

This clone occurred once. This chain joins TRBV6-6 and TRBJ2-3; 7 bases map to TRBD1. CDR1 and CDR2 (germline): MNHNY, SVGAGI (reference sequence). V lost 6 bases to trimming and J lost 6 bases; unmatched junction nucleotides: 6. The CDR3 loop spans 13 amino acids. The DNA for the CDR3 is TGTGCCAGCAGAGGAGGACAGGTCGATACGCAGTATTTT. Its translation: CASRGGQVDTQYF.

The V gene is TRBV5-6, the J gene TRBJ2-3; D is uncertain. The V end lost 1 base, the J end lost 5 bases, and 5 bases lay between the germline ends. Looked up from germline, CDR1 is SGHDT and CDR2 is YYEEEE. This CDR3 has 12 residues. The CDR3 spells CASSLYLDTQYF. For the CDR3, the DNA is TGTGCCAGCAGCTTGTACTTAGATACGCAGTATTTT.

This chain uses TRBV5-1 with TRBJ2-3, with 9 bases aligning to TRBD2. This CDR3 comprises 17 residues. CDR1 is SGHRS, CDR2 YFSETQ, per germline. The V gene end was trimmed by 0 bases and the J gene end by 6 bases; junction bases not matched to a gene: 11. The CDR3 DNA sequence: TGCGCCAGCAGCTTGGAAGGTCTAGCGGGACCCCGGGATACGCAGTATTTT. This codes for CASSLEGLAGPRDTQYF.

This chain uses TRBV11-2 with TRBJ2-5; weak D call: TRBD1 (5 bases). Trimming took 1 base from V and 2 from J, leaving 8 bases between them. The CDR3 has 14 residues. Germline V gene sequence: CDR1 SGHAT, CDR2 FQNNGV. For the CDR3, the DNA is TGTGCCAGCAGCTTAGGACAGCATCAAGAGACCCAGTACTTC. Its translation is CASSLGQHQETQYF.

The rearrangement joins TRBV6-5 to TRBJ2-3; 7 nucleotides match TRBD2. The germline V gene has CDR1 MNHEY and CDR2 SVGAGI. The length of the CDR3 is 15 residues. The V and J ends lost 5 bases and 0 bases, in that order; junction bases with no gene match: 5. CDR3 sequence reads: CASSRAGGSTDTQYF. CDR3 coding DNA: TGTGCCAGCAGTCGAGCCGGGGGGAGCACAGATACGCAGTATTTT.

The rearrangement uses TRBV2 and TRBJ2-2; D gene uncertain. In germline, CDR1 is SNHLY, CDR2 FYNNEI. The CDR3 runs to 15 residues. V was cut by 5 bases and J by 1 base, with 11 bases left in between. The CDR3 DNA is TGTGCCAGCAGTCGACTGGCTGTGAACACCGGGGAGCTGTTTTTT. Its protein product is CASSRLAVNTGELFF.

This CDR3 is CASSFGSDEQYF. As DNA, the CDR3 is TGTGCCAGCAGTTTTGGAAGCGACGAGCAGTACTTC. This sequence joins TRBV27 and TRBJ2-7; D ambiguous. The length of the CDR3 is 12 residues. The V end was cut by 3 bases, the J end by 5 bases, with 8 bases between. Germline V gene data show CDR1 as MNHEY and CDR2 as SMNVEV (reference sequence).

The sample holds one count of this clone. This chain connects TRBV30 to TRBJ2-3; no clear D gene. The ends were cut back, 8 bases at V and 1 base at J, with 10 bases in the middle. The CDR3 has 12 amino acids. Looked up from germline, CDR1 is GTSNPN and CDR2 is SVGIG (reference sequence). CDR3 coding DNA: TGTGCCAAAGACGGAGGCACAGATACGCAGTATTTT. Encoded protein: CAKDGGTDTQYF.

In its sample, this clone was seen once. This sequence joins TRBV9 and TRBJ2-1; possibly TRBD2 for D (6 bases). The V and J ends lost 6 bases and 0 bases respectively, with 16 bases between them. The CDR3 loop spans 16 amino acids. Germline values: CDR1 SGDLS, CDR2 YYNGEE. CDR3 region: CASTRDSLSSYNEQFF. In DNA, the CDR3 is TGTGCCAGCACCCGGGACTCCCTGAGCTCCTACAATGAGCAGTTCTTC.

The V call is TRBV19, the J call TRBJ1-1; D perhaps matches TRBD1 (5 bases). The V end lost 7 bases, the J end lost 7 bases, and 19 bases lay between the germline ends. CDR1 is LNHDA and CDR2 is SQIVND in the germline V gene (reference sequence). The CDR3 has 14 residues. The CDR3 coding sequence is TGTGCCAGTATCCCTAGCCTCTCGGGGGGTGAAGCTTTCTTT. Protein: CASIPSLSGGEAFF.

The chain joins TRBV28 to TRBJ1-1, with D possibly TRBD1 on 5 matching bases. V lost 2 bases and J 4 bases, leaving 11 bases between the germline ends. This CDR3 region has 14 residues. Germline lookup yields CDR1 MDHEN and CDR2 SYDVKM. For the CDR3, the DNA is TGTGCCAGCAGTTTAAATGGGGGGAGCACTGAAGCTTTCTTT. As protein: CASSLNGGSTEAFF.

The chain carries TRBV11-2 and TRBJ2-7, with 7 bases that match TRBD1. V gave up 6 bases and J gave up 3 bases; unmatched junction bases: 11. The CDR3 has 15 residues. Germline V gives CDR1 SGHAT, CDR2 FQNNGV. CDR3 nucleotide sequence: TGTGCCAGCAGAATGGGCCCGGACAGGAGCTACGAGCAGTACTTC. It specifies CASRMGPDRSYEQYF.

The chain couples TRBV10-3 to TRBJ1-5; TRBD1 matches 7 bases. Germline V lookup: CDR1 ENHRY, CDR2 SYGVKD. This CDR3 contains 15 residues. After removal of 2 bases from V and 3 bases from J, the junction contained 4 bases not matched to a gene. In DNA, the CDR3 is TGTGCCATCAGTGAGGGGACAGCATACAATCAGCCCCAGCATTTT. Its translation is CAISEGTAYNQPQHF.

The chain recombines TRBV1 with TRBJ2-2; TRBD2 is the table's D call and was not checked against the DNA. TRBV1 constitutes a pseudogene. The CDR3 length is 15 residues. The CDR3 here is CTSSQERENTGELFF. In DNA, the CDR3 is TGCACCAGCAGCCAGGAACGGGAGAACACCGGGGAGCTGTTTTTT.

CDR3 DNA: TGTGCCAGCAGCAAATTGGGACAGGACTTGAACACTGAAGCTTTCTTT. Its protein is CASSKLGQDLNTEAFF. The V call is TRBV21-1, the J call TRBJ1-1; TRBD1 is the table's D call and was not checked against the DNA. TRBV21-1 is given as a pseudogene. The CDR3 is 16 amino acids.

The chain employs TRBV5-1 and TRBJ2-3; D is undetermined. Trimming took off 1 base at V and 6 bases at J, with 15 bases between the two ends. The CDR3 sequence is 15 residues long. Looked up from germline, CDR1 is SGHRS and CDR2 is YFSETQ. DNA of the CDR3: TGCGCCAGCAGCTTGCGCGGAGTCGAGCGCGATACGCAGTATTTT. Translating gives CASSLRGVERDTQYF. Full variable domain (remainder filled in from reference TRBV5-1 and TRBJ2-3): KAGVTQTPRYLIKTRGQQVTLSCSPISGHRSVSWYQQTPGQGLQFLFEYFSETQRNKGNFPGRFSGRQFSNSRSEMNVSTLELGDSALYLCASSLRGVERDTQYFGPGTRLTVL.

This sequence joins TRBV4-1 and TRBJ1-5; possibly TRBD1 for D (5 bases). Trimming removed 0 bases at V and 1 base at J, with 7 bases between. Germline V gives CDR1 MGHRA, CDR2 YSYEKL. The CDR3 totals 15 residues. CDR3 loop: CASSQDRVSNQPQHF. In DNA, the CDR3 is TGCGCCAGCAGCCAAGACAGGGTCAGCAATCAGCCCCAGCATTTT.